The source of this TCR beta chain is a study of cytomegalovirus exposure and HLA in healthy donors. About the research overall: Falling in the Caucasian-associated ancestry cluster were approximately 86% of 350 to 400 genotyped donors.

Details on this clone: Antigen unknown.

Study-wide results and caveats: A later analysis found TCR association rates differed by HLA locus, highest for DRB1 and lowest for HLA-C. Using the classifier, cytomegalovirus status was reportedly diagnosed with high specificity and sensitivity. Being productive about 87% or about 30% of the time was typical of most TCR beta V segments in an earlier analysis.

The PCR was carried out with 60 Vbeta primers and 13 Jbeta primers. Clones were read by immunoSEQ multiplex PCR, and TCRdb kept only the in-frame ones, dropping some. This table holds roughly 77,000 clones, about two thirds found once. Unmatched junction bases numbered 5, after V lost 1 base and J lost 2 bases. Germline CDR1 SGHRS, CDR2 YFSETQ. The CDR3 has 16 amino acids. The sample comprised PBMCs. The rearrangement uses TRBV5-1 and TRBJ2-5; 10 bases are a match to TRBD2. The clonotype originates from a woman aged 40 to 55 in good health and CMV-seropositive. CDR3 nucleotides: TGCGCCAGCAGCTTGTCTAGCGGGGGACTTCAAGAGACCCAGTACTTC. It yields the protein CASSLSSGGLQETQYF.